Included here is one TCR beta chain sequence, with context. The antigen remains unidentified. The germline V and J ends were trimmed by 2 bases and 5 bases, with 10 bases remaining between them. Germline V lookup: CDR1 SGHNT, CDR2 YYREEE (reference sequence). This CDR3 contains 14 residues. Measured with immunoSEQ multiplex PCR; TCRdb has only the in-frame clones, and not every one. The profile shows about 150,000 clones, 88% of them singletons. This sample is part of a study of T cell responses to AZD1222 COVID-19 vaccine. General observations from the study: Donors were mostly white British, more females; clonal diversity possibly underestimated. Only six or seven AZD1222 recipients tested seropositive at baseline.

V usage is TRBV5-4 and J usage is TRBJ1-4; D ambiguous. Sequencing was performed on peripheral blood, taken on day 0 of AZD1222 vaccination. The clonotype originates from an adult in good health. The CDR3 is CASSFGRNNEKLFF. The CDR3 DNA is TGTGCCAGCAGCTTCGGCAGAAACAATGAAAAACTGTTTTTT.